This entry features one T cell receptor (beta chain) sequence. Antigen unknown. This specimen comes from a study of post-analysis software for immune sequencing data. Study-wide context: The disease courses spanned relapsing-remitting, secondary progressive and progressive-relapsing forms of multiple sclerosis. Broader study findings: Strong same-batch co-clustering of samples appeared with F measure clustering. About five TRBV segments, including TRBV5-6, TRBV5-1 and TRBV20-1, were more frequent in patients than controls. People with multiple sclerosis had a significantly lower normalized Chao1 diversity than controls did.

The CDR3 covers 14 residues. V lost 0 bases and J lost 6, with 10 bases in between. Germline CDR1 and CDR2: SGHRS and YFSETQ. Each TCR beta cDNA library carried unique molecular identifiers. Using its own MiXCR run on the PCR reads, TCRdb lists one record per CDR3 protein. Among about 560,000 distinct CDR3 sequences listed, roughly 45% were seen once. This sequence originates from a girl aged 10 to 17 with multiple sclerosis. Sequencing was done on a sample of blood. The chain joins TRBV5-1 to TRBJ1-5; possibly TRBD1 for D (5 bases). The CDR3 reads CASSLGDSPQPQHF. CDR3 in DNA: TGCGCCAGCAGCTTGGGAGACAGTCCTCAGCCCCAGCATTTT.